The clone carrying this T cell receptor (beta chain) was detected a few times. Its antigen is undetermined. Using unique molecular identifiers, the investigators prepared the TCRbeta library. TCRdb processed the PCR reads anew with MiXCR; each CDR3 protein has one entry. The repertoire has about 580,000 distinct CDR3 sequences, around 23% of them found once; the top ten carry approximately 14%. These data belong to a study of T-cell reconstitution after alpha-beta-depleted transplantation in children. Germline V gene lookup returns CDR1 SGHRS and CDR2 YFSETQ. The CDR3 runs to 15 residues. The V end was cut by 0 bases, the J end by 0 bases, with 8 bases between. Findings and caveats of the study: A year had passed since transplant, and T-cell counts and diversity by then came mostly from newly produced T cells.

V usage is TRBV5-1 and J usage is TRBJ2-3, with a weak D call TRBD1 (5 bases). This clonotype was obtained from a boy in the first two years of life who had a stem cell transplant for acute myeloid leukemia, so the T cells may come from the graft donor. The sample here was PBMCs, mostly from graft donor cells, taken 360 days after TCRalphabeta/CD19-depleted stem cell transplant. The CDR3 bases are TGCGCCAGCAGCTTGGAGACAGCCAGCACAGATACGCAGTATTTT. Amino acid sequence: CASSLETASTDTQYF.